This T cell receptor beta chain is drawn from a study of T-cell reconstitution after alpha-beta-depleted transplantation in children. General study points: Once a year had passed after transplant, T-cell counts and diversity came mostly from newly produced T cells.

With respect to this clonotype: Antigen unknown.

Preparing the TCRbeta library involved the use of unique molecular identifiers. MiXCR was run by TCRdb on the PCR reads, yielding one entry per CDR3 protein. Here the sample spans about 300,000 distinct CDR3 sequences, 6% to 10% being singletons. The CDR3 covers 15 residues. Germline values: CDR1 MNHEY, CDR2 SMNVEV (reference sequence). After removal of 5 bases from V and 2 bases from J, the junction contained 5 bases not matched to a gene. The rearrangement links TRBV27 to TRBJ1-5; 8 nucleotides agree with TRBD1. This clonotype was obtained from a female patient between 2 and 15 years old who had a stem cell transplant for Fanconi anemia, so the T cells may come from the graft donor. Sequenced here: peripheral blood, sampled 360 days after TCRalphabeta/CD19-depleted stem cell transplant. The CDR3 nucleotides read TGTGCCAGCAGTGGGCTGACAGGGGGCAATCAGCCCCAGCATTTT. Residues: CASSGLTGGNQPQHF.